This T cell receptor (beta chain) comes out of a study of regulatory T cells in long-lasting Graves disease. The V end was cut by 6 bases, the J end by 5 bases, with 13 bases between. The CDR3 is 13 amino acids. The authors built TCR beta libraries using iRepertoire HTBI primers and Arm-PCR of CDR3 regions. TCRdb re-called the multiplex PCR reads through MiXCR, storing one row per CDR3 protein. The sample has about 460,000 distinct CDR3 sequences, 22% seen once; the top ten hold around 13%. As to time point: persistent/refractory GD, antithyroid drugs over 5 years with positive TRAb. PBMC-derived RNA was used for the TCR library. Study results and caveats: Only a small sample size was used, which may have cut accuracy. Persistent Graves' disease cases displayed lower TCR diversity than newly diagnosed ones. Repertoires from persistent disease leaned toward TRBV28, TRBJ1-2 and TRBJ2-5.

The table lists this clonotype with many counts. Its antigen is still unknown. The input for sequencing was peripheral blood mononuclear cells (PBMCs), taken when the disease was refractory, from a patient treated with antithyroid drugs. The TCR was taken from a female donor with Graves disease. The chain uses TRBV12-3 or TRBV12-4 and TRBJ1-1, with D possibly TRBD1 on 6 matching bases. The CDR3 DNA follows: TGTGCCAGCAGAATACAGGGAGGGACTGAAGCTTTCTTT. Translating it yields CASRIQGGTEAFF.